Listed below are T cell receptor beta chains from one sample, sequenced in a study of cytomegalovirus exposure and HLA in healthy donors. The assay was immunoSEQ multiplex PCR, and TCRdb's table has in-frame clones only and misses some. The sample shows roughly 150,000 clones, about nine tenths of them seen only once. The sequencing input was PBMCs. The receptors come from a woman aged 30 to 39 in good health and CMV-seronegative. Both conserved end residues are part of each CDR3. The D gene is left open where the match is weak. Rows may omit the clone size; those that give it use once, few, many or a size class.

D gene,clone size,V gene,J gene,CDR3 DNA,CDR3 protein
.,.,TRBV15,TRBJ1-2,TGTGCCACCAGCAGAGATCAACAGTATGGCTACACCTTC,CATSRDQQYGYTF
.,once,TRBV21-1,TRBJ2-7,TGTGCCAGCACCCCGGGTCGTGGGTTCACCGCCGAGCAGTACTTC,CASTPGRGFTAEQYF
.,few,TRBV28,TRBJ1-2,TGTGCCAGCAGATCCCAGGCTAACTATGGCTACACCTTC,CASRSQANYGYTF
.,few,TRBV2,TRBJ1-5,TGTGCCAGCAGTGAGATGAAGGGCGCCAATCAGCCCCAGCATTTT,CASSEMKGANQPQHF
TRBD1,.,TRBV7-8,TRBJ2-7,TGTGCCAGCAGCTTAGAGACAGGGATCTCCTACGAGCAGTACTTC,CASSLETGISYEQYF
TRBD1,.,TRBV2,TRBJ1-4,TGTGCCAGCAGGACGGGACAGGGTTCTAATGAAAAACTGTTTTTT,CASRTGQGSNEKLFF
TRBD2,.,TRBV15,TRBJ2-6,TGTGCCACCAGCAGATCCCCCGGGACTAGCGGGAGCGGGGCCAACGTCCTGACTTTC,CATSRSPGTSGSGANVLTF
.,.,TRBV6-6,TRBJ1-2,TGTGCCAGCCTGACATCCAACTCCCTGAAGACCTATGGCTACACCTTC,CASLTSNSLKTYGYTF
.,.,TRBV7-2,TRBJ1-2,TGTGCCAGCAGCCTAAGGACAGTGCCTAACTATGGCTACACCTTC,CASSLRTVPNYGYTF
.,.,TRBV15,TRBJ2-7,TGTGCCACCAGACCAGGGGCGAGTTACGAGCAGTACTTC,CATRPGASYEQYF
.,.,TRBV11-1,TRBJ2-3,TGTGCCAGCAGCTTAGATTCGAGGGTAGATACGCAGTATTTT,CASSLDSRVDTQYF
.,.,TRBV19,TRBJ2-2,TGTGCCATAGGGACCTTCACCGGGGAGCTGTTTTTT,CAIGTFTGELFF
.,.,TRBV5-8,TRBJ2-7,TGTGCCAGCAGCCTGGCCTACGAGCAGTACTTC,CASSLAYEQYF
.,.,TRBV7-2,TRBJ1-5,TGTGCCAGCAGCCCATCCCGCGGGGGTGGTAATCAGCCCCAGCATTTT,CASSPSRGGGNQPQHF
.,.,TRBV6-5,TRBJ2-5,TGTGCCAGCAGTCTAGCCCGGACCCCGGTGGAGACCCAGTACTTC,CASSLARTPVETQYF
TRBD1,once,TRBV7-2,TRBJ2-7,TGTGCCAGCAGCCTCCCCTGGACAGGGGATGTCGAGCAGTACTTC,CASSLPWTGDVEQYF
TRBD1,once,TRBV9,TRBJ1-1,TGTGCCAGCAGCGCCACAGGGGCCCGGATCCCCACTGAAGCTTTCTTT,CASSATGARIPTEAFF
.,.,TRBV4-3,TRBJ1-1,TGCGCCAGCAGCCAAGATCAGGGAGTTCGGACTGAAGCTTTCTTT,CASSQDQGVRTEAFF
.,.,TRBV4-3,TRBJ2-3,TGCGCCAGCAGCCAGACAAATAGTGGCACAGATACGCAGTATTTT,CASSQTNSGTDTQYF
.,.,TRBV9,TRBJ1-1,TGTGCCAGCAGTCAACAGGTGATGAACACTGAAGCTTTCTTT,CASSQQVMNTEAFF
TRBD1,.,TRBV2,TRBJ2-3,TGTGCCAGCGGGGGACAGGGCACAGATACGCAGTATTTT,CASGGQGTDTQYF
TRBD2,.,TRBV11-2,TRBJ2-1,TGTGCCAGCAGCTTATTGGGACTAGCCAGCAATGAGCAGTTCTTC,CASSLLGLASNEQFF
.,.,TRBV9,TRBJ2-2,TGTGCCAGCAGCTCTTTAGCTTCCGACGGGGAGCTGTTTTTT,CASSSLASDGELFF
TRBD2,.,TRBV15,TRBJ2-5,TGTGCCACCAGCAGAGACGGGACTAGAGATGTTAAGTACTTC,CATSRDGTRDVKYF
TRBD2,few,TRBV29-1,TRBJ2-1,TGCAGCGTTGAAGATCTTAGGACTAGCGGGAGTGGAGAGCAGTTCTTC,CSVEDLRTSGSGEQFF
.,.,TRBV29-1,TRBJ1-1,TGCAGCGTTCCCAAGAACACTGAAGCTTTCTTT,CSVPKNTEAFF
.,.,TRBV7-8,TRBJ2-7,TGTGCCAGCAGCACCCGACAGCACCCACCCTACGAGCAGTACTTC,CASSTRQHPPYEQYF
.,.,TRBV5-1,TRBJ1-5,TGCGCCAGCAGCTTGGACGGCATAGATCAGCCCCAGCATTTT,CASSLDGIDQPQHF
TRBD1,.,TRBV11-2,TRBJ1-6,TGTGCCAGCAGCTTCAACAGGGGTGGTTCACCCCTCCACTTT,CASSFNRGGSPLHF
.,.,TRBV28,TRBJ2-7,TGTGCCAGCAGTTTATTTTACGGGGCGGACTACGAGCAGTACTTC,CASSLFYGADYEQYF
.,.,TRBV6-5,TRBJ2-1,TGTGCCAGCAGTTACGGGGGAATAGGCCGAAGTGAGCAGTTCTTC,CASSYGGIGRSEQFF
.,once,TRBV28,TRBJ2-7,TGTGCCAGCAGTCCTTCAGGTAGGGGTTACTACGAGCAGTACTTC,CASSPSGRGYYEQYF
TRBD1,.,TRBV7-3,TRBJ1-1,TGTGCCAGCAGCTCGGGACAGATGAACACTGAAGCTTTCTTT,CASSSGQMNTEAFF
.,.,TRBV6-5,TRBJ1-2,TGTGCCAGCAGCGACCACACTAACTATGGCTACACCTTC,CASSDHTNYGYTF
.,few,TRBV6-1,TRBJ1-5,TGTGCCAGCAGTGAGATTTGGGATCAGCCCCAGCATTTT,CASSEIWDQPQHF
TRBD2,.,TRBV5-1,TRBJ2-7,TGCGCCAGCAGCTTGGGTGCGGTAGCGGGAGTACTCTCCTACGAGCAGTACTTC,CASSLGAVAGVLSYEQYF
.,.,TRBV10-3,TRBJ1-1,TGTGCCATCTCACAGGGACCGAACACTGAAGCTTTCTTT,CAISQGPNTEAFF
.,.,TRBV7-9,TRBJ1-1,TGTGCCAGCAGCTTAGGGGGACAGAACACTGAAGCTTTCTTT,CASSLGGQNTEAFF
.,.,TRBV5-1,TRBJ1-1,TGCGCCAGCAGCCATTCCGGGACCATGAACACTGAAGCTTTCTTT,CASSHSGTMNTEAFF
TRBD1,.,TRBV4-1,TRBJ1-2,TGCGCCAGCAGCCAAGATAACAGGGGGGGGTCTAACTATGGCTACACCTTC,CASSQDNRGGSNYGYTF
.,.,TRBV5-4,TRBJ1-1,TGTGCCAGCAGCTTGGCTGCGGCTGAAAGGGCTGAAGCTTTCTTT,CASSLAAAERAEAFF
.,.,TRBV4-3,TRBJ2-3,TGCGCCAGCAGCCAAGTATTTGGGGATACGCAGTATTTT,CASSQVFGDTQYF
.,.,TRBV9,TRBJ2-5,TGTGCCAGCAGCGTAGTAAGTCATGCGGAGACCCAGTACTTC,CASSVVSHAETQYF
TRBD1,once,TRBV5-6,TRBJ2-1,TGTGCCAGCAGCCGGGGACAGGGGCGGGCGATCTCCTACAATGAGCAGTTCTTC,CASSRGQGRAISYNEQFF
TRBD1,.,TRBV4-3,TRBJ1-2,TGCGCCAGCAGCCGATTGACAGGGTCTTTTTCGGGAGGCTACACCTTC,CASSRLTGSFSGGYTF
.,.,TRBV4-2,TRBJ2-1,TGTGCCAGCAGCCAAGTAAAGGGGCTCAATGAGCAGTTCTTC,CASSQVKGLNEQFF
.,.,TRBV25-1,TRBJ1-2,TGTGCCAGCAGTGAAACGTCCGCTAACTATGGCTACACCTTC,CASSETSANYGYTF
.,.,TRBV4-3,TRBJ2-7,TGCGCCAGCAGCCAAAGACGCCGGGGCTCCTACGAGCAGTACTTC,CASSQRRRGSYEQYF
TRBD2,.,TRBV30,TRBJ2-1,TGTGCCTGGAGTGGGGGCGGGTTAGCGGGATCCTACAATGAGCAGTTCTTC,CAWSGGGLAGSYNEQFF
TRBD2,.,TRBV5-1,TRBJ2-3,TGCGCCAGCAGCTTGGCAACTAGCGGAGATACGCAGTATTTT,CASSLATSGDTQYF
TRBD2,.,TRBV7-9,TRBJ2-7,TGTGCCAGCAGCCTGACTAGCGGGAGAGGCGAGCAGTACTTC,CASSLTSGRGEQYF
TRBD2,many,TRBV7-9,TRBJ2-7,TGTGCCAGCAGCTTAGGGACTAGAGGCGAGCAGTACTTC,CASSLGTRGEQYF
TRBD1,.,TRBV15,TRBJ1-4,TGTGCCACCAGGGTCGACAGGGTCTCTAATGAAAAACTGTTTTTT,CATRVDRVSNEKLFF
TRBD1,.,TRBV6-5,TRBJ2-3,TGTGCCAGCCACGAGGACAGGGGGCCCTCAGATACGCAGTATTTT,CASHEDRGPSDTQYF